A selection of T cell receptor beta chains follows, all from one sample in a study of cytomegalovirus exposure and HLA in healthy donors. Clones were read by immunoSEQ multiplex PCR, and TCRdb kept only the in-frame ones, dropping some. The data contain more than 55,000 clones, 90% to 96% of them singletons. Sequencing was done on a sample of PBMCs. The receptors originated from a man aged 18-30 years in good health and CMV-seronegative. Each CDR3 is given with its conserved first and last residue. D genes are given only for firm matches. Size is stated for part of the rows, as once, few or many counts, or as a class when the clone is expanded.

J gene	D gene	V gene	CDR3 length	clone size	CDR3 DNA	CDR3 protein
TRBJ1-5	NA	TRBV5-6	14	NA	TGTGCCAGCTCTCCATGGGGGGGAAATCAGCCCCAGCATTTT	CASSPWGGNQPQHF
TRBJ2-3	TRBD2	TRBV6-1	13	NA	TGTGCCAGCGGGGTAGCGGGGACAGATACGCAGTATTTT	CASGVAGTDTQYF
TRBJ2-1	NA	TRBV27	16	NA	TGTGCCAGCACCAAGAGTAGTAGGAGAGCCTACAATGAGCAGTTCTTC	CASTKSSRRAYNEQFF
TRBJ2-1	TRBD2	TRBV4-2	16	NA	TGTGCCAGCAGCCAAGATCCGCCTAGCGGGGGCAATGAGCAGTTCTTC	CASSQDPPSGGNEQFF
TRBJ1-1	NA	TRBV6-5	14	NA	TGTGCCAGCAGTTACTCGAACTCTGACACTGAAGCTTTCTTT	CASSYSNSDTEAFF
TRBJ1-4	NA	TRBV2	15	NA	TGTGCCAGCAGCCTTACAGGGATGCAGAATGAAAAACTGTTTTTT	CASSLTGMQNEKLFF
TRBJ2-1	NA	TRBV29-1	14	NA	TGCAGCGTTCCACAGAAAAGGGAGTTCAATGAGCAGTTCTTC	CSVPQKREFNEQFF
TRBJ2-1	NA	TRBV2	15	NA	TGTGCCAGCAGTGGGGCTGGAGGACCCTACAATGAGCAGTTCTTC	CASSGAGGPYNEQFF
TRBJ2-3	NA	TRBV7-9	16	NA	TGTGCCAGCAGCCTCGAGGGGGGAGGGGCGCCAGATACGCAGTATTTT	CASSLEGGGAPDTQYF
TRBJ1-5	NA	TRBV5-6	13	NA	TGTGCCAGCAGCCAAACAGGAGATCAGCCCCAGCATTTT	CASSQTGDQPQHF
TRBJ2-4	TRBD2	TRBV5-1	18	NA	TGCGCCAGCAGCCTTTCGTCGATAGCGGGAGGGTCCCTAAACATTCAGTACTTC	CASSLSSIAGGSLNIQYF
TRBJ2-2	TRBD1	TRBV9	15	NA	TGTGCCAGCAGCGCTGACAGGGCGAACACCGGGGAGCTGTTTTTT	CASSADRANTGELFF
TRBJ2-7	NA	TRBV7-9	13	NA	TGTGCCAGCAGGGAGGAAAGGAGCTACGAGCAGTACTTC	CASREERSYEQYF
TRBJ2-3	NA	TRBV7-9	16	NA	TGTGCCAGCAGTTCCCAGGGAAGCGGGCCTACAGATACGCAGTATTTT	CASSSQGSGPTDTQYF
TRBJ1-1	TRBD1	TRBV19	15	NA	TGTGCCAGTAGTATAGGGACAGGGGGCCTCACTGAAGCTTTCTTT	CASSIGTGGLTEAFF
TRBJ2-6	NA	TRBV28	16	NA	TGTGCCAGCAGTTTAGGTGTTGGGGCCGGGGCCAACGTCCTGACTTTC	CASSLGVGAGANVLTF
TRBJ2-1	NA	TRBV27	11	NA	TGTGCCAGCCGGTTGGGGAGTGAGCAGTTCTTC	CASRLGSEQFF
TRBJ2-7	TRBD2	TRBV29-1	15	once	TGCAGCGTTGAGGGGTCTAGCGGGAGCTCCTACGAGCAGTACTTC	CSVEGSSGSSYEQYF
TRBJ2-7	TRBD1	TRBV5-1	15	once	TGCGCCAGCAGCTTGGCCCGGGACAGGGGTATCGAGCAGTACTTC	CASSLARDRGIEQYF
TRBJ2-1	NA	TRBV11-2	13	NA	TGTGCCAGCAGCTTCCCGGGGGACAATGAGCAGTTCTTC	CASSFPGDNEQFF
TRBJ2-7	NA	TRBV5-1	14	NA	TGCGCCAGCAGCTTGCTGGAGGGTAGCGACGAGCAGTACTTC	CASSLLEGSDEQYF
TRBJ2-7	TRBD2	TRBV4-1	16	NA	TGCGCCAGCAGCCAATATAGCGGGTCTCCCGCCGGCGAGCAGTACTTC	CASSQYSGSPAGEQYF
TRBJ1-2	NA	TRBV28	15	once	TGTGCCAGCAGTCTCACAGGGTGGGGGCACTATGGCTACACCTTC	CASSLTGWGHYGYTF
TRBJ1-2	NA	TRBV4-1	15	NA	TGCGCCAGCAGCCAAGCACCTACAGGGAACTATGGCTACACCTTC	CASSQAPTGNYGYTF
TRBJ2-5	TRBD2	TRBV9	18	NA	TGTGCCAGCAGCCCACTGGGACTAGCGGGAGCGCTACAAAAGACCCAGTACTTC	CASSPLGLAGALQKTQYF
TRBJ2-2	TRBD1	TRBV15	15	NA	TGTGCCACCAAAACCGGGACAGGGGGTGGCGGGGAGCTGTTTTTT	CATKTGTGGGGELFF
TRBJ1-5	NA	TRBV10-3	15	NA	TGTGCCATCAGTGAGTCGGCAGGGTCCAATCAGCCCCAGCATTTT	CAISESAGSNQPQHF
TRBJ1-2	NA	TRBV5-1	14	NA	TGCGCCAGCAGCCCAAACGACAGCCTCTATGGCTACACCTTC	CASSPNDSLYGYTF
TRBJ2-7	NA	TRBV28	14	once	TGTGCCAGCCATTCCGGGATAGGGTTTTACGAGCAGTACTTC	CASHSGIGFYEQYF
TRBJ1-2	TRBD1	TRBV28	14	NA	TGTGCCAGCAGTTTAAACGACAGGGTTTATGGCTACACCTTC	CASSLNDRVYGYTF
TRBJ2-7	TRBD1	TRBV9	15	NA	TGTGCCAGCAGCAAGCGGACAGGGCAAGACGGCGAGCAGTACTTC	CASSKRTGQDGEQYF